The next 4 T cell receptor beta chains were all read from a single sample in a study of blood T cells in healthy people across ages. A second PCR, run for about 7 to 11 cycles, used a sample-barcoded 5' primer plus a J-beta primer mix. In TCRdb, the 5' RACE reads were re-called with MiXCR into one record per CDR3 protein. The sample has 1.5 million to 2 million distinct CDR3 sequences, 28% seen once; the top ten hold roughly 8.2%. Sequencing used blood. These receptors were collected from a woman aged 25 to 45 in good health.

This CDR3 is CASLWNEQYF. For the CDR3, the DNA is TGTGCCAGCTTATGGAACGAGCAGTACTTC. The chain joins TRBV7-8 to TRBJ2-4; D call uncertain. Gene TRBJ2-7 matches the end of the DNA better, so the J call may be wrong. The CDR3 totals 10 residues. Germline lookup yields CDR1 SGHVS and CDR2 FQNEAQ.

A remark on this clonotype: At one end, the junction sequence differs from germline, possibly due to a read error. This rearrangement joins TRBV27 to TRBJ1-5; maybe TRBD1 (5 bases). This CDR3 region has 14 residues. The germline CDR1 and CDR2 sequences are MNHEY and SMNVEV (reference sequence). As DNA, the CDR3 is TGTGCCGGCAGTTTATTACGGGGCCAGGGGCCCCAGCATTTT. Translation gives CAGSLLRGQGPQHF.

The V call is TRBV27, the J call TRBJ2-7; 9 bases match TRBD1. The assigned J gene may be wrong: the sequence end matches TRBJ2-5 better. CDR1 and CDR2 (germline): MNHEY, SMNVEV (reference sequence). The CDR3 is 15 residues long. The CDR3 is CASTPRQGGKETQYF. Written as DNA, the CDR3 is TGTGCCAGCACCCCGAGACAGGGGGGAAAAGAGACCCAGTACTTC.

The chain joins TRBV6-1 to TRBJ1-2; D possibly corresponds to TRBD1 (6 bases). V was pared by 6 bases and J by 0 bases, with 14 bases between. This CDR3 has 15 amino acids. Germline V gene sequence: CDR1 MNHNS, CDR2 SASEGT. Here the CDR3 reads CASRGGASANYGYTF. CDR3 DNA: TGTGCCAGCAGGGGGGGGGCCAGTGCTAACTATGGCTACACCTTC.